Listed below are T cell receptor beta chains from one sample, sequenced in a study of T cell responses to AZD1222 COVID-19 vaccine. Sequenced by immunoSEQ multiplex PCR; TCRdb stores in-frame clones only, minus some. Of about 94,000 clones detected, 85% appear once; the ten largest clones hold 4.5%. The sequencing here drew on peripheral blood, taken 28 days after the second AZD1222 dose. All receptors derive from an adult who received the AZD1222 COVID-19 vaccine. Each CDR3 is given with its conserved first and last residue. Clone size is given for some rows only: seen once, a few or many times, or a class if the clone is expanded.

V	size	J	CDR3
TRBV24-1	-	TRBJ2-1	CATRQTGDEQFF
TRBV6-5	-	TRBJ2-1	CASPQGSSYNEQFF
TRBV12-3/TRBV12-4	-	TRBJ1-1	CASSFGGAEAFF
TRBV24-1	once	TRBJ2-1	CATSPRQGGSYNEQFF
TRBV4-1	-	TRBJ1-5	CASSQDGRNQPQHF
TRBV10-3	-	TRBJ2-6	CAMGDTGGLSGANVLTF
TRBV23-1	-	TRBJ2-4	CAIPPPILAKNIQYF
TRBV28	-	TRBJ1-5	CASTSGGAGNQPQHF
TRBV11-3	once	TRBJ2-3	CASSPRGFSTDTQYF
TRBV7-9	-	TRBJ1-4	CASSLGSAVNEKLFF
TRBV19	-	TRBJ1-1	CASSIVQGARTEAFF
TRBV29-1	-	TRBJ1-1	CSVVPVGVHTEAFF
TRBV2	-	TRBJ2-7	CASSEVDRSYEQYF
TRBV7-2	few	TRBJ2-1	CASSFRTGRNEQFF
TRBV10-3	-	TRBJ2-5	CAIRFDPTETQYF
TRBV10-3	-	TRBJ1-1	CAISKSEPRETEAFF
TRBV9	-	TRBJ1-1	CASSPTPNTEAFF
TRBV4-3	-	TRBJ2-3	CASSQEGGVVLTQYF
TRBV11-2	once	TRBJ2-5	CASSLQTSGSTETQYF
TRBV3-1/TRBV3-2	-	TRBJ2-1	CASSQGTGGYEQFF
TRBV2	-	TRBJ2-3	CASSLPLAGGYSDTQYF
TRBV12-5	-	TRBJ2-3	CASGSGRSDTQYF
TRBV2	-	TRBJ2-7	CASSRDFPYEQYF
TRBV5-1	once	TRBJ2-5	CASSFTGTSGGAETQYF
TRBV24-1	-	TRBJ2-1	CATTPRINEQFF
TRBV7-6	-	TRBJ2-3	CASSGLVDTQYF
TRBV24-1	few	TRBJ2-7	CATSDPRREGSYEQYF
TRBV9	-	TRBJ2-4	CASSPSGQGSSIQYF
TRBV2	-	TRBJ2-7	CASGPSYEQYF
TRBV7-9	-	TRBJ2-4	CASSPREGGAAKNIQYF
TRBV7-9	-	TRBJ2-3	CASSRRLAGGTDTQYF
TRBV7-3	-	TRBJ1-1	CASSSSSGRGGDTEAFF
TRBV27	-	TRBJ1-1	CASSNLLSGAGRRANTEAFF
TRBV5-5	-	TRBJ1-3	CASSAGGNRNTIYF
TRBV7-2	once	TRBJ2-5	CASSLNHGGQETQYF
TRBV5-6	once	TRBJ1-5	CASSLSPGQGNQPQHF
TRBV7-8	-	TRBJ1-2	CASSPLLRDGAYGYTF
TRBV7-9	-	TRBJ2-7	CASSQGGSLTEQYF
TRBV5-8	-	TRBJ2-5	CASSPRTSGEETQYF
TRBV7-3	-	TRBJ2-2	CASSGGRGGNTGELFF
TRBV7-9	-	TRBJ2-7	CASSSPPWYRPSYEQYF
TRBV19	once	TRBJ1-5	CASTTPNQPQHF
TRBV19	-	TRBJ1-2	CASRTADGNYGYTF
TRBV20-1	-	TRBJ2-7	CSASGGGQLPYEQYF
TRBV28	once	TRBJ2-2	CASSLWDLAGGGTGELFF
TRBV12-3/TRBV12-4	-	TRBJ2-7	CASSFYQLEQYF
TRBV2	-	TRBJ1-1	CASSEMGQVNTEAFF
TRBV7-2	once	TRBJ2-7	CASSFPAPPYEQYF
TRBV6-5	-	TRBJ2-7	CASRLTSGSMYEQYF
TRBV27	-	TRBJ1-5	CASSPKGQGKNQPQHF
TRBV9	-	TRBJ1-5	CASSAAGWVNQPQHF
TRBV6-5	-	TRBJ2-2	CASRGSNTGELFF
TRBV6-1	-	TRBJ2-5	CASSELTSGLLTKETQYF
TRBV7-3	-	TRBJ2-1	CASSLSPTSAGEQFF
TRBV5-1	-	TRBJ2-3	CASSLSTVNTDTQYF
TRBV5-8	-	TRBJ1-2	CASSSLLYGYTF